Below are 15 T cell receptor beta chains sequenced from a single sample in a study of regulatory T cells in long-lasting Graves disease. Described time point: newly diagnosed GD, antithyroid drugs for less than 3 months. PBMC-derived RNA was used for the TCR library. HTBI primers from iRepertoire and Arm-PCR of CDR3 regions yielded the TCR beta libraries. Using its own MiXCR run on the multiplex PCR reads, TCRdb lists one record per CDR3 protein. The data contain approximately 400,000 distinct CDR3 sequences, 14% to 15% of them singletons. This same sample was also part of a study on T cells in Graves' hyperthyroidism and ophthalmopathy.

Material: peripheral blood mononuclear cells (PBMCs), obtained at new diagnosis, from a patient treated with antithyroid drugs. All receptors derive from a woman in her 30s with Graves disease.

On this clonotype: A read error may produce the germline difference seen at one junction end. The chain links TRBV7-7 to TRBJ2-2, with TRBD2 matching 11 bases. Germline V gives CDR1 SSHAT, CDR2 FNYEAQ (reference sequence). The CDR3 sequence is 14 residues long. The CDR3 spells CASSTSGSPGELFF. The CDR3 DNA reads as TGTGCTAGCAGCACTAGCGGGAGCCCCGGGGAGCTGTTTTTT.

This clonotype was counted many times. This rearrangement joins TRBV27 to TRBJ2-3; perhaps TRBD2 as D (5 bases). Trimming removed 7 bases at V and 6 bases at J, with 14 bases between. This CDR3 has 13 residues. CDR1 and CDR2 (germline): MNHEY, SMNVEV (reference sequence). CDR3 DNA: TGTGCCAGCAAATCGGGGAAGAGGGATACGCAGTATTTT. Translated: CASKSGKRDTQYF.

This clonotype was seen many times. This chain links TRBV5-1 with TRBJ2-7, with D possibly matching TRBD2 (6 bases). The CDR3 length is 16 residues. Trimming removed 1 base from V and 2 bases from J, with 16 bases in between. Germline V gene sequence: CDR1 SGHRS, CDR2 YFSETQ. The CDR3 DNA follows: TGCGCCAGCAGCTTGAGGGCATTTGGGGAGGCCTACGAGCAGTACTTC. The encoded protein is CASSLRAFGEAYEQYF.

This clonotype showed up many times. The V and J genes are TRBV11-3 and TRBJ2-2, with unresolved D. The V gene's germline CDR1 is SGHNT and CDR2 YENEEA. The CDR3 extends over 12 amino acids. V was clipped by 5 bases and J by 7 bases, with 8 bases between them. CDR3 sequence (DNA): TGTGCCAGCAGCACCACTCGCGGGGAGCTGTTTTTT. Encoded protein: CASSTTRGELFF.

The chain employs TRBV27 and TRBJ2-7, with a weak D call TRBD2 (7 bases). Per germline, CDR1 MNHEY and CDR2 SMNVEV (reference sequence). V lost 6 bases and J lost 5, with 17 bases in between. CDR3 length equals 14 residues. The CDR3 protein is CASRPIGGLHEQYF. Written as DNA, the CDR3 is TGTGCCAGCAGACCCATCGGGGGGCTCCACGAGCAGTACTTC.

This clonotype came up many times. V and J are TRBV3-1 and TRBJ1-6; 7 nucleotides agree with TRBD1. The CDR3 length is 18 residues. V shed 4 bases and J 1 base; nucleotides not matched to a gene: 10. Germline CDR1 LGHDT, CDR2 YNNKEL (reference sequence). The CDR3 DNA sequence: TGTGCCAGCAGCCCCGGGACAGCAGGAAGATCCTATAATTCACCCCTCCACTTT. It translates to CASSPGTAGRSYNSPLHF.

This clonotype came up many times. The CDR3 spells CAISLRPPGQGTTGELFF. The CDR3 coding sequence is TGTGCCATCAGTTTAAGGCCGCCGGGACAGGGGACCACCGGGGAGCTGTTTTTT. J is TRBJ2-2 and V is TRBV10-3; 10 nucleotides line up with TRBD1. The CDR3 is made up of 18 amino acids. Germline CDR1 is ENHRY and CDR2 is SYGVKD. The junction had 13 bases not matched to a gene; V was cut back by 5 bases and J by 4 bases.

This clonotype appeared many times. The chain combines TRBV7-9 with TRBJ2-7; D gene ambiguous. V lost 4 bases and J lost 9, with 16 bases in between. The CDR3 spans 13 residues. The V gene's germline CDR1 is SEHNR and CDR2 FQNEAQ (reference sequence). The CDR3 loop reads CASSSSPSFGQYF. DNA of the CDR3: TGTGCCAGCAGCTCCAGCCCAAGCTTCGGGCAGTACTTC. The full variable domain, with the rest looked up from reference TRBV7-9 and TRBJ2-7, is DTGVSQNPRHKITKRGQNVTFRCDPISEHNRLYWYRQTLGQGPEFLTYFQNEAQLEKSRLLSDRFSAERPKGSFSTLEIQRTEQGDSAMYLCASSSSPSFGQYFGPGTRLTVT.

In this sample, this clonotype turned up a few times. The chain uses TRBV6-1 and TRBJ1-2, with D possibly being TRBD1 (5 bases). The germline V gene has CDR1 MNHNS and CDR2 SASEGT. Trimming removed 8 bases at V and 1 base at J, with 11 bases between. This CDR3 has 13 amino acids. The chain's CDR3 is CASSEGNNYGYTF. Written as DNA, the CDR3 is TGTGCCAGCTCGGAGGGGAATAACTATGGCTACACCTTC.

This clonotype was recorded at least ten times. The V gene is TRBV6-5, the J gene TRBJ2-1; 13 bases are a match to TRBD2. The CDR3 sequence is 19 residues long. Unmatched junction bases numbered 10, after V lost 0 bases and J lost 5 bases. From germline, CDR1 is MNHEY and CDR2 SVGAGI. In nucleotides, the CDR3 is TGTGCCAGCAGTTACTCTGGACTAGCGGGAGTCATTGGGAACAATGAGCAGTTCTTC. It yields the protein CASSYSGLAGVIGNNEQFF.

This clonotype was detected only a few times. The chain joins TRBV6-1 to TRBJ2-2; D is perhaps TRBD1 or TRBD2 (5 bases each). From germline, CDR1 is MNHNS and CDR2 SASEGT. This CDR3 region has 14 residues. V was shortened by 6 bases and J by 6 bases, with 14 bases between the two germline ends. The chain's CDR3 is CASSPGTRAGELFF. CDR3 nucleotide sequence: TGTGCCAGCAGCCCCGGGACCCGGGCCGGGGAGCTGTTTTTT.

This clonotype was picked up many times. The J gene is TRBJ2-5, the V gene TRBV27; D remains ambiguous. The germline V and J ends were trimmed by 5 bases and 4 bases, with 8 bases remaining between them. CDR1 is MNHEY, CDR2 SMNVEV, per germline (reference sequence). The CDR3 runs to 12 residues. CDR3 in amino acids: CASSPLGETQYF. Written as DNA, the CDR3 is TGTGCCAGCAGTCCTCTCGGAGAGACCCAGTACTTC.

This clonotype occurred many times. The chain links TRBV11-2 to TRBJ2-4, with D hard to call. Germline CDR1 and CDR2: SGHAT and FQNNGV. Trimming stripped 4 bases from V and 0 bases from J, with 16 bases between. This CDR3 is built from 17 residues. This CDR3 is CASSSQEAPLAKNIQYF. CDR3 DNA: TGTGCCAGCAGCTCCCAGGAAGCGCCCTTAGCCAAAAACATTCAGTACTTC.

This clonotype was counted many times. The chain joins TRBV30 to TRBJ2-7; 10 bases fit TRBD2. Germline CDR1 reads GTSNPN; CDR2 reads SVGIG (reference sequence). The CDR3 extends over 15 amino acids. Unmatched junction bases numbered 7, after V lost 0 bases and J lost 5 bases. The chain's CDR3 is CAWSVWGLAHNEQYF. For the CDR3, the DNA is TGTGCCTGGAGTGTATGGGGACTAGCGCACAACGAGCAGTACTTC.

Concerning this clonotype itself: A clone one base away is much larger, so this may be a read error. The V and J genes are TRBV29-1 and TRBJ2-2; 9 bases agree with TRBD2. There are 15 residues in the CDR3. The germline V gene encodes CDR1 SQVTM and CDR2 ANQGSEA. Written as DNA, the CDR3 is TGCAGCGTTGCTGGGCGGGAGGGCTACACGGGGGAGCTGTTTTTT. This translates into CSVAGREGYTGELFF.